The present entry profiles one TCR beta chain with its context. What antigen it recognizes has not been identified. It has no much larger one-base neighbor in the sample; base qualities were not kept. Collaborating institutions collected whole blood in K2EDTA tubes following their own protocols. For TCRbeta analysis, collaborator samples were shipped as frozen whole blood, as isolated PBMCs, or as DNA extracted from either sample type. The immunoSEQ Assay, a bias-controlled multiplex PCR, was used to amplify TCRbeta CDR3 regions from genomic DNA. The paper's data handling went like this. The number of nucleated cells in each sample was estimated from the amplification of reference gene primers within the assay. To quantify the absolute abundance of each unique TCRbeta CDR3 rearrangement, sequence reads were collapsed and filtered. For each sample, productive Simpson clonality was calculated by taking the square root of Simpson's diversity index across productive rearrangements. Entries here come from immuneACCESS through TCRdb and include only in-frame sequences with V and J called. Some clones fail to appear in such tables; in the studies checked, an unresolved V gene covers under half of the shortfall, and the cause of the remainder is unknown. V and J calls plus clone size are reproduced from that table; the DNA served to infer D and trimming. In this sample the table shows about 160,000 clones, approximately 88% of which occur a single time. The ten largest clones add up to about 10% of the sample.

The sample belongs to a study of blood T cell repertoires in COVID-19 (TCRdb year 2020). Turning to the overall study: Samples from collaborators originated in the United States, Italy and Spain and spanned both the acute and convalescent phases of COVID-19. The material from the prospective study consisted of cDNA or gDNA derived from T cells, B-cell-depleted T cells, or PBMCs. Deeply sampled blood TCRbeta repertoires from subjects exposed to, actively infected with, or recovered from COVID-19 were included in the dataset. The repertoires were made available in a free public database intended to serve as a resource for research on the immune response to SARS-CoV-2. The samples were drawn from the first 160 participants of the ongoing ImmuneRACE study and from some 1,300 subjects provided by 6 global collaborators. The sample metadata nearly always contained a de-identified subject ID, COVID-19 status, age in years and sex. Where HLA class I and class II types were available, the types were taken from metadata supplied by the sample provider, not from assay-based typing. Results and caveats for the whole study, not just this receptor: The amount of clinical and demographic metadata varied by source and participant and was provided uncurated.

The receptor was derived from an elderly woman with active or convalescent COVID-19. The sequencing input was peripheral blood.

The CDR3 has the sequence CASSVDPGMNTEAFF. The bases are TGTGCCAGCAGCGTAGATCCAGGGATGAACACTGAAGCTTTCTTT. The chain is assembled from TRBV9 and TRBJ1-1; the best D guess is TRBD1, with 5 bases matching. The CDR3 runs 15 amino acids, cysteine and phenylalanine included. Left in the record is the CDR3 DNA by itself, 45 bases read in frame from the first base. CDR1 and CDR2, looked up from the germline V gene, are SGDLS and YYNGEE. Trimming at the junction amounts to 0 bases on V and 0 bases on J, and the germline ends lie 9 bases apart.